The rows below give T cell receptor beta chains drawn from one sample of a study of blood T cell repertoires in COVID-19. The protocol was immunoSEQ multiplex PCR, while the TCRdb copy is restricted to in-frame clones and leaves out a portion. The sample includes tens of thousands of clones, approximately 80% of them seen just once. Sequenced input: peripheral blood. All receptors derive from a man between 65 and 85 years old with active or convalescent COVID-19. Each CDR3 is given with its conserved first and last residue. D genes are given only for firm matches.

v_gene: TRBV30
len: 14
d_gene: TRBD1
j_gene: TRBJ2-7
CDR3aa: CAWRVLDRDYEQYF

v_gene: TRBV12-2
len: 18
d_gene: NA
j_gene: TRBJ1-2
CDR3aa: CASRLTSPMARGLYGYTF

v_gene: TRBV3-1/TRBV3-2
len: 15
d_gene: NA
j_gene: TRBJ1-1
CDR3aa: CASSQSNPEYTEAFF

v_gene: TRBV27
len: 16
d_gene: TRBD1
j_gene: TRBJ2-7
CDR3aa: CASSLDKQGAFYEQYF

v_gene: TRBV3-1/TRBV3-2
len: 16
d_gene: NA
j_gene: TRBJ2-3
CDR3aa: CASSQGSIASPDTQYF

v_gene: TRBV15
len: 12
d_gene: TRBD1
j_gene: TRBJ1-3
CDR3aa: CAAGTDRNTIYF

v_gene: TRBV29-1
len: 14
d_gene: NA
j_gene: TRBJ1-3
CDR3aa: CSVVLALKLNTIYF

v_gene: TRBV6-6
len: 12
d_gene: NA
j_gene: TRBJ2-5
CDR3aa: CASSPRGETQYF

v_gene: TRBV5-1
len: 14
d_gene: TRBD2
j_gene: TRBJ2-3
CDR3aa: CASSLAGWGDTQYF

v_gene: TRBV28
len: 15
d_gene: TRBD2
j_gene: TRBJ2-2
CDR3aa: CASTNSGGAGGELFF

v_gene: TRBV5-4
len: 14
d_gene: NA
j_gene: TRBJ1-2
CDR3aa: CASSLLDSVYGYTF

v_gene: TRBV25-1
len: 15
d_gene: NA
j_gene: TRBJ2-7
CDR3aa: CASKPAGFGSYEQYF

v_gene: TRBV28
len: 13
d_gene: NA
j_gene: TRBJ1-2
CDR3aa: CASSLSAGNGYTF

v_gene: TRBV5-1
len: 13
d_gene: NA
j_gene: TRBJ1-2
CDR3aa: CASSFATAEGYTF

v_gene: TRBV2
len: 14
d_gene: TRBD2
j_gene: TRBJ2-7
CDR3aa: CASRSGGALYEQYF

v_gene: TRBV6-5
len: 14
d_gene: NA
j_gene: TRBJ1-2
CDR3aa: CASTAGPRDYGYTF

v_gene: TRBV2
len: 14
d_gene: NA
j_gene: TRBJ1-2
CDR3aa: CASSARQRNYGYTF

v_gene: TRBV6-5
len: 14
d_gene: NA
j_gene: TRBJ1-2
CDR3aa: CASSYSSPGYGYTF

v_gene: TRBV9
len: 16
d_gene: NA
j_gene: TRBJ1-3
CDR3aa: CASTTSGASSGNTIYF

v_gene: TRBV6-5
len: 13
d_gene: NA
j_gene: TRBJ1-2
CDR3aa: CASSYGRFGGYTF

v_gene: TRBV5-1
len: 16
d_gene: TRBD2
j_gene: TRBJ2-1
CDR3aa: CASSWTSGGALNEQFF

v_gene: TRBV10-1
len: 15
d_gene: NA
j_gene: TRBJ2-3
CDR3aa: CASSDPGLGADTQYF

v_gene: TRBV19
len: 16
d_gene: NA
j_gene: TRBJ1-2
CDR3aa: CASYDPRAEKNGYHTF

v_gene: TRBV5-4
len: 14
d_gene: NA
j_gene: TRBJ1-2
CDR3aa: CASSLTGGAMGYTF

v_gene: TRBV3-1/TRBV3-2
len: 16
d_gene: NA
j_gene: TRBJ2-5
CDR3aa: CASSPTFGRGGETQYF

v_gene: TRBV16
len: 12
d_gene: NA
j_gene: TRBJ2-1
CDR3aa: CASSQSREEQFF

v_gene: TRBV21-1
len: 17
d_gene: NA
j_gene: TRBJ1-2
CDR3aa: CASRSIPGTGGSYGYTF

v_gene: TRBV19
len: 15
d_gene: NA
j_gene: TRBJ1-1
CDR3aa: CASKGGFVSLTEAFF

v_gene: TRBV5-4
len: 15
d_gene: TRBD1
j_gene: TRBJ1-1
CDR3aa: CASFGRGRFDTEAFF

v_gene: TRBV19
len: 15
d_gene: NA
j_gene: TRBJ2-3
CDR3aa: CASSIDPRRDDTQYF

v_gene: TRBV7-6
len: 15
d_gene: NA
j_gene: TRBJ1-1
CDR3aa: CASSRLTGPYTEAFF

v_gene: TRBV10-3
len: 14
d_gene: NA
j_gene: TRBJ2-3
CDR3aa: CAISEPRGADTQYF

v_gene: TRBV9
len: 15
d_gene: TRBD1
j_gene: TRBJ2-1
CDR3aa: CASSPRGQGYNEQFF

v_gene: TRBV7-3
len: 14
d_gene: TRBD1
j_gene: TRBJ1-5
CDR3aa: CARVRTGGNQPQHF

v_gene: TRBV9
len: 15
d_gene: TRBD1
j_gene: TRBJ2-5
CDR3aa: CASSTSGTGKETQYF

v_gene: TRBV6-5
len: 15
d_gene: TRBD1
j_gene: TRBJ1-1
CDR3aa: CASSYGGTGHTEAFF

v_gene: TRBV11-3
len: 17
d_gene: TRBD1
j_gene: TRBJ2-2
CDR3aa: CASSLSAGTGMAGELFF

v_gene: TRBV2
len: 14
d_gene: TRBD1
j_gene: TRBJ2-5
CDR3aa: CASSTTGGKETQYF

v_gene: TRBV20-1
len: 14
d_gene: NA
j_gene: TRBJ2-3
CDR3aa: CSASAKRGTDTQYF

v_gene: TRBV2
len: 13
d_gene: NA
j_gene: TRBJ1-5
CDR3aa: CASSGTGNQPQHF

v_gene: TRBV19
len: 16
d_gene: NA
j_gene: TRBJ1-3
CDR3aa: CASRTPGVYSGNTIYF

v_gene: TRBV5-1
len: 16
d_gene: TRBD1
j_gene: TRBJ2-7
CDR3aa: CASSLTTTGSVREQYF

v_gene: TRBV25-1
len: 12
d_gene: TRBD1
j_gene: TRBJ2-3
CDR3aa: CASNNRGNTQYF

v_gene: TRBV6-4
len: 15
d_gene: NA
j_gene: TRBJ2-2
CDR3aa: CATPLGPGPTGELFF

v_gene: TRBV2
len: 10
d_gene: NA
j_gene: TRBJ2-1
CDR3aa: CAIGGREQFF

v_gene: TRBV28
len: 12
d_gene: NA
j_gene: TRBJ1-6
CDR3aa: CASSKMNSPLHF